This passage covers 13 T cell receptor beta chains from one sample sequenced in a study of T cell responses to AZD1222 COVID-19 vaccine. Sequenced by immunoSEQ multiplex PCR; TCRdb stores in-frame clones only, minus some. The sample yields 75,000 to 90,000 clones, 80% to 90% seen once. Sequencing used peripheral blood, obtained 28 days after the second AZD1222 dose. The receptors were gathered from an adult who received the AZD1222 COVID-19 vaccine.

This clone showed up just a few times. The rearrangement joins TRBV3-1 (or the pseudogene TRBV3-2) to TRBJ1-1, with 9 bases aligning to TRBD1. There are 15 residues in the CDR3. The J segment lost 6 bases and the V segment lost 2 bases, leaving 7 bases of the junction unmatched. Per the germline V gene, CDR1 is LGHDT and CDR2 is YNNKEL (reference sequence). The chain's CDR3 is CASSQLTGGRSEAFF. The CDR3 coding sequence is TGTGCCAGCAGCCAATTGACAGGGGGACGTTCTGAAGCTTTCTTT.

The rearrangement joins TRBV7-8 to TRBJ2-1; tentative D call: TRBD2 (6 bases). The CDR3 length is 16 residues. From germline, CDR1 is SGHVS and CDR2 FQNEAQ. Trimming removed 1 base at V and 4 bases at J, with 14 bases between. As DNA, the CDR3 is TGTGCCAGCAGCTTAGGGGGCGGGAACGGATACAATGAGCAGTTCTTC. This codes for CASSLGGGNGYNEQFF.

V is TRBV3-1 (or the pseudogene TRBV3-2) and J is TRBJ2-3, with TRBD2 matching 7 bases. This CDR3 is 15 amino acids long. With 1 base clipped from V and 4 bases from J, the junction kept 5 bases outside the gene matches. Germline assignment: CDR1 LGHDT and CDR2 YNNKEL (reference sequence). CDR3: CASSQVGGIADTQYF. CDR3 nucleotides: TGTGCCAGCAGCCAAGTGGGGGGGATCGCAGATACGCAGTATTTT.

CDR3: CASSIQSGYEQYF. The CDR3 DNA sequence: TGTGCCAGTAGTATCCAAAGCGGCTACGAGCAGTACTTC. The chain carries TRBV19 and TRBJ2-7; a weak D match, TRBD2 (5 bases). CDR3 length: 13 residues. V was shortened by 3 bases and J by 3 bases, with 9 bases between the two germline ends. The germline gives CDR1 LNHDA, CDR2 SQIVND (reference sequence).

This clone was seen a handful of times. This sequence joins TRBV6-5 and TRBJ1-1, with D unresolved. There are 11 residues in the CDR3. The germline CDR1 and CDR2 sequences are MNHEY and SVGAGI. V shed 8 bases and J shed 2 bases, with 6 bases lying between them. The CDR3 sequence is CASQINTEAFF. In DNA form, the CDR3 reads TGTGCCAGCCAGATAAACACTGAAGCTTTCTTT.

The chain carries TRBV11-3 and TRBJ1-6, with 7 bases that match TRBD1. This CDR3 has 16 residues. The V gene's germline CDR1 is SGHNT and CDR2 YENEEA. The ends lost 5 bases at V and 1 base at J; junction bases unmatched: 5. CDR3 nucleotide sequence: TGTGCCAGCAGCGCGCGACAGGGATCCTATAATTCACCCCTCCACTTT. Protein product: CASSARQGSYNSPLHF.

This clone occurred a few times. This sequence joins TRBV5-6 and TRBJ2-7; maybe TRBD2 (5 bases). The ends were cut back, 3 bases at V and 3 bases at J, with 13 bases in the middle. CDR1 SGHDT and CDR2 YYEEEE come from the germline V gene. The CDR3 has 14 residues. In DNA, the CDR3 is TGTGCCAGCAGCTCCTCAGTGCGGGTCTACGAGCAGTACTTC. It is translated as CASSSSVRVYEQYF.

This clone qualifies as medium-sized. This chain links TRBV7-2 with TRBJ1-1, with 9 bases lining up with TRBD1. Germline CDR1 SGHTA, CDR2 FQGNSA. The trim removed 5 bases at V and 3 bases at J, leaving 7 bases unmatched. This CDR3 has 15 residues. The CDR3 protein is CASSKVQGADTEAFF. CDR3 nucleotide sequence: TGTGCCAGCAGCAAGGTACAGGGGGCTGACACTGAAGCTTTCTTT.

CDR3 protein: CASSTDRVRQPQHF. CDR3 DNA sequence: TGTGCCAGTAGCACAGACAGGGTCCGTCAGCCCCAGCATTTT. The chain couples TRBV19 to TRBJ1-5, with 7 bases that match TRBD1. From germline, CDR1 is LNHDA and CDR2 SQIVND (reference sequence). Germline trimming cut 6 bases from V and 6 bases from J; bases unmatched to any gene: 8. The CDR3 is 14 residues long.

CDR3 region: CASSMGTGRISNQPQHF. The DNA for the CDR3 is TGTGCCAGTAGTATGGGGACAGGGAGGATTAGCAATCAGCCCCAGCATTTT. The chain has TRBV19 and TRBJ1-5; 9 bases fit TRBD1. CDR1 is LNHDA and CDR2 is SQIVND in the germline V gene (reference sequence). J lost 0 bases, V lost 3 bases, and 6 bases had no gene match. The CDR3 covers 17 residues.

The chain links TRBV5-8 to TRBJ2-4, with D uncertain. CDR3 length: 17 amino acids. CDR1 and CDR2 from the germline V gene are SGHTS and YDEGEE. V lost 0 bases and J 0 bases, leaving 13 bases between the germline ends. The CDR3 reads CASSLDVGVLAKNIQYF. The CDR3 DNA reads TGTGCCAGCAGCTTGGACGTTGGGGTTCTAGCCAAAAACATTCAGTACTTC. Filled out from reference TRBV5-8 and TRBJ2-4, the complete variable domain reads EAGVTQSPTHLIKTRGQQATLRCSPISGHTSVYWYQQALGLGLQFLLWYDEGEERNRGNFPPRFSGRQFPNYSSELNVNALELEDSALYLCASSLDVGVLAKNIQYFGAGTRLSVL.

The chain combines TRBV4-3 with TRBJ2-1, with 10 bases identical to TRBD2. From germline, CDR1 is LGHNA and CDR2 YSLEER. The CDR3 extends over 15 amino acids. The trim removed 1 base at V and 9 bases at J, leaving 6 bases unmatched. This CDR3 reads CASSQVVLAGSEQFF. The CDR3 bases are TGCGCCAGCAGCCAAGTCGTACTAGCGGGAAGTGAGCAGTTCTTC.

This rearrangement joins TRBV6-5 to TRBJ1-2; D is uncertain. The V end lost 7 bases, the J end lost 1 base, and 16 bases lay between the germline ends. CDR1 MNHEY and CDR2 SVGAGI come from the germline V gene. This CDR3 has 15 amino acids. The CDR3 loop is CASTWGHLVNYGYTF. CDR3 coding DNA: TGTGCCAGCACTTGGGGTCACCTCGTTAACTATGGCTACACCTTC.